This T cell receptor beta chain came from a study of CD8+CD57+ T cells in acquired aplastic anemia. Study findings and constraints: For CD8+ Simpson's diversity, patients and controls showed no significant difference. About 30 was the count of CD8+ CDR3 sequences that patients shared with controls.

Genomic DNA acted as the template from which TCR beta VDJ combination and CDR3 sequence profiling were carried out. Via MiXCR, TCRdb re-called the reads, giving one row per CDR3 protein. The sample holds 200,000 to 250,000 distinct CDR3 sequences, roughly 50% seen once. About this clonotype: What it binds is unknown.

This CDR3 spans 13 amino acids. Trimming cost V 2 bases and J 3 bases, with 7 bases left between them. Flow cytometry had shown expanded CD8+CD57+ cells in the patients chosen for sequencing. No therapy was given to patients before blood sampling. This clonotype originated in a human donor with aplastic anemia. The sequenced sample was sorted CD4+, CD8+, or CD8+CD57+ T cells (not recorded which) from PBMCs. The rearrangement joins TRBV12-3 or TRBV12-4 to TRBJ1-1, with a possible D match to TRBD1 (6 bases). For the CDR3, the DNA is TGTGCCAGCAGTTTATCAGGGGACACTGAAGCTTTCTTT. This encodes CASSLSGDTEAFF.